The rows below give T cell receptor beta chains drawn from one sample of a study of read filtering for tumor transcriptome and immune sequencing. A single record per CDR3 protein comes from TCRdb applying MiXCR to the reads. Of under 80,000 distinct CDR3 sequences listed, roughly 19% are singletons. The sample taken for sequencing was a population of CD138-negative cells sorted from bone marrow. These receptors were obtained from a donor at least 40 years old with multiple myeloma. Both conserved end residues are part of each CDR3.

V gene | CDR3 protein
TRBV5-5 | CASSLAGVGFETQYF
TRBV7-3 | CASSLTGAYTGELFF
TRBV2 | CASLPAGDPRQPQHF
TRBV20-1 | CSARKQGANTEAFF
TRBV20-1 | CSAISLAGGLDTQYF
TRBV2 | CASSLYNEQFF
TRBV10-3 | CAISEPEDTQYF
TRBV29-1 | CSVPDSWPDTQYF
TRBV9 | CASSVQQGKNEQFF
TRBV6-1 | CASSQTLVGADTQYF
TRBV20-1 | CSAIPGQGATEQYF
TRBV14 | CASSQGLIGSGELFF
TRBV11-3 | CASSPGLAGFYEQYF
TRBV27 | CASSLGGSNQPQHF
TRBV4-1 | CASSPDPVDTQYF
TRBV5-1 | CASTTTGSGLINEQFF
TRBV7-8 | CASSFMTEQFF
TRBV20-1 | CSATRGVGGGHSYNEQFF
TRBV7-9 | CASLAGSSYNEQFF
TRBV20-1 | CSAPPSSAAKDIQYF
TRBV5-4 | CASSFSQGGTDMQYF
TRBV20-1 | CSAILAEIPTDTQYF
TRBV29-1 | CSVESQQNTEAFF
TRBV18 | CASSLGTTEAFF
TRBV6-5 | CASTRFSGGLETQYF
TRBV12-3/TRBV12-4 | CASASAGGVRNEQFF
TRBV5-1 | CASSLGTSGANFEQFF
TRBV6-5 | CASCETGATEAFF
TRBV3-1 | CASNSRVDTGELFF
TRBV9 | CASSPLRIGAGELFF
TRBV5-4 | CASSQRGRANYGYTF
TRBV12-3/TRBV12-4 | CASSSTVPPNIQYF
TRBV24-1 | CATGWEGMETRYF
TRBV7-9 | CASSFERVRTGSTDTQYF
TRBV20-1 | CSAPTGPNYGYTF
TRBV15 | CATSRVLKGENEQFF
TRBV29-1 | CSVRESGNTGELFF
TRBV7-3 | CASSLTGQGGTEAFF
TRBV27 | CASRSRTRETQYF
TRBV20-1 | CSASSARIAGAKNIQYF
TRBV28 | CASSLPQGRNSPLHF
TRBV7-9 | CASNPGRDNSPLHF
TRBV6-6 | CASSPSMNTQYF
TRBV7-9 | CASSFERNSYEQYF
TRBV29-1 | CSVEAGLGSTDTQYF
TRBV6-6 | CASSEQGTEAFF
TRBV20-1 | CSAAVQVSNQPQHF
TRBV24-1 | CATRDTKDEQFF
TRBV20-1 | CSATGVAGSGTQYF
TRBV29-1 | CSVEYGHNTEAFF
TRBV25-1 | CASSTWGATNEKLFF
TRBV20-1 | CSASPAGGPDTQYF
TRBV29-1 | CSVGTRGGMNTEAFF
TRBV6-1 | CASKYNEQFF
TRBV3-1 | CASSRPGNEQFF
TRBV30 | CAWSVLGQGASYEQYF
TRBV6-2/TRBV6-3 | CASWREGLGETQYF
TRBV3-1 | CASSQDKKTQYF
TRBV5-1 | CASSLNGVSYEQYF
TRBV28 | CASSLSLGSYEQYF